These 19 T cell receptor beta chains share one sample of origin, sequenced in a study of cytomegalovirus exposure and HLA in healthy donors. Profiling relied on immunoSEQ multiplex PCR, and the TCRdb table lists in-frame clones only, not all of them. Among 350,000 or so clones listed, just over 85% were seen once. Material: PBMCs. These receptors all stem from a woman between 18 and 29 years old in good health and CMV-seronegative.

The chain uses TRBV5-4 and TRBJ2-2; 7 nucleotides agree with TRBD2. The length of the CDR3 is 15 residues. The germline V gene encodes CDR1 SGHNT and CDR2 YYREEE (reference sequence). V lost 2 bases, J lost 3 bases, and 4 bases stayed unmatched. The CDR3 DNA follows: TGTGCCAGCAGCTTACCCGCGGGAGACACCGGGGAGCTGTTTTTT. Its translation: CASSLPAGDTGELFF.

J is TRBJ2-7 and V is TRBV9, with D uncertain. Germline-derived CDR1 and CDR2 are SGDLS and YYNGEE. V gave up 0 bases and J gave up 1 base, with 8 bases separating them. This CDR3 comprises 14 residues. CDR3 in amino acids: CASSVESNSYEQYF. The CDR3 DNA is TGTGCCAGCAGCGTAGAGAGTAATTCCTACGAGCAGTACTTC.

The CDR3 nucleotides are TGTGCCAGCAGTGGCCCGACTAGCGGGAGACCCGGCTCCTACGAGCAGTACTTC. Its protein product is CASSGPTSGRPGSYEQYF. V and J are TRBV6-1 and TRBJ2-7, with 12 nucleotides matching TRBD2. CDR1 MNHNS and CDR2 SASEGT come from the germline V gene. The CDR3 sequence is 18 residues long. The V and J ends lost 4 bases and 0 bases, in that order; junction bases with no gene match: 10.

This chain joins TRBV2 and TRBJ1-2; 7 positions agree with TRBD1. The CDR3 covers 12 residues. V trimming: 5 bases; J trimming: 8 bases; junction bases outside the gene matches: 5. The germline gives CDR1 SNHLY, CDR2 FYNNEI. The CDR3 DNA reads as TGTGCCAGCAGTCAGACAGGGTTCGGCTACACCTTC. The encoded protein is CASSQTGFGYTF.

The CDR3 is CASSLGGLAAYNEQFF. DNA for the CDR3: TGTGCCAGCAGCTTAGGGGGACTAGCGGCATACAATGAGCAGTTCTTC. The rearrangement uses TRBV13 and TRBJ2-1; 11 positions match TRBD2. After removal of 0 bases from V and 4 bases from J, the junction contained 2 bases not matched to a gene. The CDR3 contains 16 residues. The germline V gene has CDR1 PRHDT and CDR2 FYEKMQ (reference sequence).

The chain uses TRBV11-3 and TRBJ2-7; TRBD1 matches 9 bases. There are 15 residues in the CDR3. Germline-derived CDR1 and CDR2 are SGHNT and YENEEA. The junction had 4 bases not matched to a gene; V was cut back by 3 bases and J by 1 base. The CDR3 DNA sequence: TGTGCCAGCAGCTTTGGACAGGGGCGATCCTACGAGCAGTACTTC. This codes for CASSFGQGRSYEQYF.

J is TRBJ2-1 and V is TRBV27; 13 bases align to TRBD2. The ends lost 5 bases at V and 5 bases at J; junction bases unmatched: 6. The CDR3 has 16 amino acids. The germline V gene has CDR1 MNHEY and CDR2 SMNVEV (reference sequence). The DNA for the CDR3 is TGTGCCAGCAGTATAACCGGGACTAGCGGGAACAATGAGCAGTTCTTC. As protein: CASSITGTSGNNEQFF.

This clone was recorded once. This chain joins TRBV27 and TRBJ1-3; 7 bases are a match to TRBD1. J lost 8 bases, V lost 5 bases, and 12 bases had no gene match. CDR1 MNHEY and CDR2 SMNVEV come from the germline V gene (reference sequence). The length of the CDR3 is 15 residues. CDR3 in amino acids: CASSLRQGRGDTIYF. The CDR3 DNA reads as TGTGCCAGCAGTCTACGACAGGGCCGTGGGGACACCATATATTTT.

This chain links TRBV2 with TRBJ1-1; perhaps TRBD1 as D (5 bases). Germline V gene data show CDR1 as SNHLY and CDR2 as FYNNEI. The length of the CDR3 is 14 residues. V was shortened by 5 bases and J by 2 bases, with 12 bases between the two germline ends. The CDR3 nucleotides read TGTGCCAGCAGTCTGGGGCACCCAAACACTGAAGCTTTCTTT. Translated, it gives CASSLGHPNTEAFF.

The rearrangement uses TRBV5-1 and TRBJ2-1; possible D gene TRBD1, 6 bases. The CDR3 loop spans 15 amino acids. The V gene's germline CDR1 is SGHRS and CDR2 YFSETQ. Trimming pared 2 bases from V and 9 bases from J, leaving 18 bases between. The CDR3 bases are TGCGCCAGCAGCTTAACGGCAGGGGAACAAAGTGAGCAGTTCTTC. It specifies CASSLTAGEQSEQFF.

The chain has TRBV2 and TRBJ1-5, with D perhaps TRBD1 (6 bases). Trimming removed 2 bases from V and 0 bases from J, with 11 bases in between. CDR3 length equals 16 residues. Germline V gene sequence: CDR1 SNHLY, CDR2 FYNNEI. This CDR3 is CASSEQGSGSNQPQHF. In nucleotides, the CDR3 is TGTGCCAGCAGTGAACAGGGGTCCGGTAGCAATCAGCCCCAGCATTTT.

This chain connects TRBV7-2 to TRBJ2-5; weak D call: TRBD1 (6 bases). The CDR3 totals 13 residues. Germline assignment: CDR1 SGHTA and CDR2 FQGNSA. The V gene lost 6 bases and the J gene lost 1 base, with 9 bases spanning the gap. In nucleotides, the CDR3 is TGTGCCAGCAGACTGACAGGCCAAGAGACCCAGTACTTC. Protein product: CASRLTGQETQYF.

A few counts support this clone. CDR3 protein: CASSTRSTGSYGYTF. CDR3 nucleotide sequence: TGTGCCAGCAGCACCAGATCGACAGGGAGTTATGGCTACACCTTC. The gene calls are TRBV9 and TRBJ1-2; 7 bases agree with TRBD1. From germline, CDR1 is SGDLS and CDR2 YYNGEE. J was trimmed by 5 bases and V by 4 bases; bases with no gene match: 11. This CDR3 contains 15 residues.

This clone was counted a single time. This chain uses TRBV9 with TRBJ2-7, with 9 nucleotides matching TRBD2. The junction had 3 bases not matched to a gene; V was cut back by 0 bases and J by 2 bases. The germline V gene encodes CDR1 SGDLS and CDR2 YYNGEE. This CDR3 is 15 amino acids long. The CDR3: CASSVGTSETYEQYF. CDR3 coding DNA: TGTGCCAGCAGCGTAGGGACTAGCGAGACCTACGAGCAGTACTTC. Together with reference TRBV9 and TRBJ2-7, the CDR3 gives the full variable domain: DSGVTQTPKHLITATGQRVTLRCSPRSGDLSVYWYQQSLDQGLQFLIQYYNGEERAKGNILERFSAQQFPDLHSELNLSSLELGDSALYFCASSVGTSETYEQYFGPGTRLTVT.

The chain combines TRBV28 with TRBJ1-1, with 9 bases that match TRBD1. Trimming cost V 3 bases and J 6 bases; bases outside gene matches: 5. Germline CDR1 reads MDHEN; CDR2 reads SYDVKM. The CDR3 totals 14 residues. CDR3 region: CASSFGTGHAEAFF. In DNA form, the CDR3 reads TGTGCCAGCAGTTTCGGGACAGGGCACGCTGAAGCTTTCTTT.

The CDR3 coding sequence is TGTGCCAGCAGTCTAGGGACAGGGAACACTGAAGCTTTCTTT. Residues: CASSLGTGNTEAFF. J is TRBJ1-1 and V is TRBV2; 8 positions agree with TRBD1. In germline, CDR1 is SNHLY, CDR2 FYNNEI. V gave up 5 bases and J gave up 1 base; unmatched junction bases: 3. This CDR3 comprises 14 residues.

The chain couples TRBV9 to TRBJ1-1, with TRBD1 as a possible D gene (6 bases). Germline CDR1 is SGDLS and CDR2 is YYNGEE. Trimming stripped 0 bases from V and 11 bases from J, with 20 bases between. The CDR3 extends over 15 amino acids. As DNA, the CDR3 is TGTGCCAGCAGCGTAGACGGACAGCCGGAGAGGGTGGCTTTCTTT. Residues: CASSVDGQPERVAFF.

The chain uses TRBV6-5 and TRBJ1-1, with a possible D match to TRBD1 (5 bases). This CDR3 comprises 15 residues. CDR1 and CDR2 from the germline V gene are MNHEY and SVGAGI. Trimming cost V 5 bases and J 0 bases, with 13 bases left between them. The CDR3 here is CASSGWTNMNTEAFF. For the CDR3, the DNA is TGTGCCAGCAGTGGCTGGACAAACATGAACACTGAAGCTTTCTTT.

This clone was found once. The rearrangement joins TRBV19 to TRBJ2-5; 15 nucleotides match TRBD2. The CDR3 totals 15 residues. Germline CDR1 reads LNHDA; CDR2 reads SQIVND (reference sequence). V lost 8 bases and J lost 5; bases outside the gene matches: 6. The CDR3 region has the DNA TGTGCCAGTCGGACTAGCGGGAGGGCCCGGGAGACCCAGTACTTC. Residues: CASRTSGRARETQYF.